This entry lists 24 T cell receptor beta chains sequenced from one sample in a study of blood T cell repertoires in COVID-19. Sequenced by immunoSEQ multiplex PCR; TCRdb stores in-frame clones only, minus some. The sample contains roughly 330,000 clones, approximately 88% of which appear only once. The sequenced sample consisted of peripheral blood. All receptors come from a man aged 30-40 years with COVID-19, enrolled during active disease.

About this clone itself: Other DNA sequences in this sample translate to the same CDR3. The chain recombines TRBV9 with TRBJ2-2; TRBD1 agrees at 8 bases. The germline V gene encodes CDR1 SGDLS and CDR2 YYNGEE. The junction had 3 bases not matched to a gene; V was cut back by 1 base and J by 4 bases. This CDR3 contains 15 residues. CDR3 bases: TGTGCCAGCAGCGTACGGACAGGGTTCACCGGGGAGCTGTTTTTT. Protein: CASSVRTGFTGELFF. The entire variable domain, with the rest obtained from reference TRBV9 and TRBJ2-2, is as follows: DSGVTQTPKHLITATGQRVTLRCSPRSGDLSVYWYQQSLDQGLQFLIQYYNGEERAKGNILERFSAQQFPDLHSELNLSSLELGDSALYFCASSVRTGFTGELFFGEGSRLTVL.

This clone was seen once. This chain connects TRBV28 to TRBJ2-1, with 10 nucleotides matching TRBD1. With V trimmed by 9 bases and J by 4 bases, 12 bases remained unmatched. The CDR3 is 16 amino acids. Germline V gene data show CDR1 as MDHEN and CDR2 as SYDVKM. The CDR3 bases are TGTGCCAGTCGCTACACCGGGACAGGGGTGTACAATGAGCAGTTCTTC. Encoded protein: CASRYTGTGVYNEQFF.

The table lists this clone with a count of one. The V call is TRBV5-1, the J call TRBJ2-7, with a possible D match to TRBD1 (5 bases). V was cut by 0 bases and J by 7 bases, with 14 bases left in between. Germline values: CDR1 SGHRS, CDR2 YFSETQ. The CDR3 extends over 14 amino acids. The CDR3 spells CASSLEGHTGEQYF. The CDR3 coding sequence is TGCGCCAGCAGCTTGGAGGGGCACACAGGAGAGCAGTACTTC.

The rearrangement joins TRBV27 to TRBJ2-2, with 7 bases fitting TRBD2. CDR1 is MNHEY and CDR2 is SMNVEV in the germline V gene (reference sequence). The CDR3 length is 19 residues. The V gene end was trimmed by 7 bases and the J gene end by 6 bases; junction bases not matched to a gene: 23. The CDR3 nucleotides are TGTGCCAGCAAGCTGGGGAGGGCCTTGGCGCCAACAAGCGCCGGGGAGCTGTTTTTT. This sequence encodes CASKLGRALAPTSAGELFF.

The chain is built from TRBV18 and TRBJ1-2, with D maybe TRBD1 (5 bases). CDR1 and CDR2 from the germline V gene are KGHSH and LQKENI. The ends were cut back, 0 bases at V and 3 bases at J, with 11 bases in the middle. The CDR3 has 15 residues. CDR3 in amino acids: CASSPPSGSDYGYTF. The CDR3 DNA reads as TGTGCCAGCTCACCACCGTCAGGGTCCGACTATGGCTACACCTTC.

The chain employs TRBV27 and TRBJ2-6; TRBD2 matches 7 bases. Trimming took 3 bases from V and 4 from J; bases not matched to a gene: 12. The CDR3 has 18 amino acids. CDR1 is MNHEY, CDR2 SMNVEV, per germline (reference sequence). CDR3 sequence reads: CASSLRLWGGEGANVLTF. In nucleotides, the CDR3 is TGTGCCAGCAGTTTGAGGTTATGGGGAGGGGAGGGGGCCAACGTCCTGACTTTC.

The rearrangement links TRBV14 to TRBJ2-7; D is ambiguous. CDR3 length equals 14 residues. CDR1 and CDR2 from the germline V gene are SGHDN and FVKESK. With 2 bases removed from V and 3 bases from J, the gap between germline ends came to 11 bases. CDR3 in amino acids: CASSQRLRFYEQYF. CDR3 in DNA: TGTGCCAGCAGCCAACGTCTGCGGTTCTACGAGCAGTACTTC.

This clone was counted once. The rearrangement links TRBV29-1 to TRBJ2-1, with TRBD1 matching over 8 bases. Unmatched junction bases numbered 11, after V lost 5 bases and J lost 8 bases. The CDR3 length is 14 residues. Germline V lookup: CDR1 SQVTM, CDR2 ANQGSEA. Written as DNA, the CDR3 is TGCAGCGTTTCTACAGGGGGTGTCAAGGATGAGCAGTTCTTC. Translated: CSVSTGGVKDEQFF.

The chain combines TRBV7-8 with TRBJ2-7, with TRBD2 identical over 7 bases. The CDR3 runs 16 residues. CDR1 is SGHVS, CDR2 FQNEAQ, per germline. Trimming removed 5 bases from V and 4 bases from J; junction bases left unmatched: 14. CDR3 protein: CASSPRLADKMYEQYF. DNA of the CDR3: TGTGCCAGCAGCCCCAGACTAGCAGATAAAATGTACGAGCAGTACTTC. Full variable domain (outside the CDR3, taken from reference TRBV7-8 and TRBJ2-7): GAGVSQSPRYKVAKRGQDVALRCDPISGHVSLFWYQQALGQGPEFLTYFQNEAQLDKSGLPSDRFFAERPEGSVSTLKIQRTQQEDSAVYLCASSPRLADKMYEQYFGPGTRLTVT.

J is TRBJ1-6 and V is TRBV14; maybe TRBD1 (5 bases). Germline V gene lookup returns CDR1 SGHDN and CDR2 FVKESK. There are 16 residues in the CDR3. Trimming left V 10 bases short and J 6 bases short, with 22 bases between. The CDR3: CATLPPPGLSNSPLHF. For the CDR3, the DNA is TGTGCCACCCTACCTCCTCCGGGACTGAGTAATTCACCCCTCCACTTT.

This sequence joins TRBV7-2 and TRBJ2-7; weak D call: TRBD2 (6 bases). Germline CDR1 is SGHTA and CDR2 is FQGNSA. The CDR3 is 12 amino acids. Trimming took off 5 bases at V and 9 bases at J, with 14 bases between the two ends. CDR3 loop: CASSGGGAWQYF. Written as DNA, the CDR3 is TGTGCCAGCAGCGGAGGCGGGGCTTGGCAGTACTTC.

This sequence joins TRBV3-1 (or the pseudogene TRBV3-2) and TRBJ2-3; 9 nucleotides match TRBD1. V shed 5 bases and J 2 bases; nucleotides not matched to a gene: 14. CDR3 length equals 18 residues. Germline V CDR1 and CDR2: LGHDT, YNNKEL (reference sequence). CDR3 sequence: CASSSRLGQGRATDTQYF. CDR3 DNA: TGTGCCAGCAGCTCTCGATTGGGACAGGGAAGGGCCACAGATACGCAGTATTTT.

A few counts support this clone. The chain employs TRBV2 and TRBJ1-2; no reliable D call. CDR3 length equals 15 residues. CDR1 is SNHLY and CDR2 is FYNNEI in the germline V gene. V gave up 4 bases and J gave up 8 bases, with 20 bases separating them. The CDR3 here is CASSGRSSLLRGYTF. DNA for the CDR3: TGTGCCAGCAGTGGACGGTCCTCCCTGCTGCGGGGCTACACCTTC.

The rearrangement uses TRBV7-2 and TRBJ2-3, with D possibly TRBD1 on 5 matching bases. The length of the CDR3 is 18 residues. From germline, CDR1 is SGHTA and CDR2 FQGNSA. V was shortened by 1 base and J by 1 base, with 18 bases between the two germline ends. The DNA for the CDR3 is TGTGCCAGCAGCTTAGTAGGGGCACGGCGCCACCGCACAGATACGCAGTATTTT. It yields the protein CASSLVGARRHRTDTQYF.

This clone was found once. This rearrangement joins TRBV12-5 to TRBJ1-5, with 8 bases matching TRBD1. J gave up 2 bases and V 7 bases, and 4 bases lay outside the gene matches. This CDR3 spans 14 amino acids. Germline loops: CDR1 LGHNT, CDR2 FRNRAP. CDR3: CASVLQGGNQPQHF. The DNA for the CDR3 is TGTGCTAGTGTCTTACAGGGGGGCAATCAGCCCCAGCATTTT.

This chain uses TRBV3-1 (or the pseudogene TRBV3-2) with TRBJ2-2; TRBD1 matches at 8 bases. The CDR3 is 17 amino acids. Germline CDR1 is LGHDT and CDR2 is YNNKEL (reference sequence). V lost 3 bases, J lost 3 bases, and 9 bases stayed unmatched. CDR3 in DNA: TGTGCCAGCAGCCATAGGGTGGCAGGGGGCGACACCGGGGAGCTGTTTTTT. It specifies CASSHRVAGGDTGELFF.

The chain carries TRBV25-1 and TRBJ2-1, with a weak D call TRBD1 (6 bases). The CDR3 totals 16 residues. Trimming stripped 2 bases from V and 0 bases from J, with 11 bases between. Germline V gene data show CDR1 as MGHDK and CDR2 as SYGVNS. The CDR3 coding sequence is TGTGCCAGCAGTGAAAGTCTGGGACACTCCTACAATGAGCAGTTCTTC. This gives the protein CASSESLGHSYNEQFF.

This clone was counted once. The chain is built from TRBV11-2 and TRBJ2-3, with 13 positions matching TRBD2. There are 18 residues in the CDR3. Germline loops: CDR1 SGHAT, CDR2 FQNNGV. V gave up 1 base and J gave up 2 bases; unmatched junction bases: 6. CDR3 sequence reads: CASSLGRTSGGYTDTQYF. CDR3 bases: TGTGCCAGCAGCTTAGGGAGGACTAGCGGGGGCTACACAGATACGCAGTATTTT.

The J gene is TRBJ1-1, the V gene TRBV11-1, with D unclear. This CDR3 is 15 amino acids long. V lost 1 base, J lost 6 bases, and 15 bases lay in between. Germline values: CDR1 SGHAT, CDR2 FQDESV (reference sequence). CDR3 bases: TGTGCCAGCAGCTTAGTATTCGACGGGATCGCTGAAGCTTTCTTT. This encodes CASSLVFDGIAEAFF.

V gene TRBV28 combines with J gene TRBJ2-7, with a possible D match to TRBD2 (5 bases). Germline lookup yields CDR1 MDHEN and CDR2 SYDVKM. V lost 5 bases and J lost 4, with 15 bases in between. CDR3 length: 14 amino acids. Here the CDR3 reads CASSLPTLAYEQYF. The CDR3 nucleotides are TGTGCCAGCAGTCTCCCCACGCTAGCTTACGAGCAGTACTTC. Combining the CDR3 with reference TRBV28 and TRBJ2-7 gives the whole variable domain DVKVTQSSRYLVKRTGEKVFLECVQDMDHENMFWYRQDPGLGLRLIYFSYDVKMKEKGDIPEGYSVSREKKERFSLILESASTNQTSMYLCASSLPTLAYEQYFGPGTRLTVT.

The chain carries TRBV3-1 (or the pseudogene TRBV3-2) and TRBJ1-3; D might be TRBD1 (6 bases). Germline V lookup: CDR1 LGHDT, CDR2 YNNKEL (reference sequence). Trimming pared 6 bases from V and 0 bases from J, leaving 12 bases between. The length of the CDR3 is 15 residues. This CDR3 reads CASRPDRSSGNTIYF. Written as DNA, the CDR3 is TGTGCCAGCAGGCCCGACAGGAGCTCTGGAAACACCATATATTTT.

The chain carries TRBV4-3 and TRBJ2-2, with TRBD1 matching over 8 bases. Per germline, CDR1 LGHNA and CDR2 YSLEER. After removal of 3 bases from V and 4 bases from J, the junction contained 4 bases not matched to a gene. The CDR3 sequence is 15 residues long. The CDR3 DNA reads as TGCGCCAGCAGCCACAGGGGGCTCGGCACCGGGGAGCTGTTTTTT. Protein: CASSHRGLGTGELFF.

Details on this clone: The sample carries other DNA sequences with the same CDR3. The rearrangement joins TRBV9 to TRBJ1-2; 9 positions agree with TRBD1. The V gene's germline CDR1 is SGDLS and CDR2 YYNGEE. CDR3 size: 14 residues. Trimming at V came to 4 bases and at J to 3 bases, leaving 4 bases not matched to a gene. The CDR3 region has the DNA TGTGCCAGCAGCTTGGGACAGGGAGACTATGGCTACACCTTC. It translates to CASSLGQGDYGYTF.

The rearrangement joins TRBV18 to TRBJ1-1; 7 bases line up with TRBD1. Trimming took 3 bases from V and 7 from J; bases not matched to a gene: 5. Germline assignment: CDR1 KGHSH and CDR2 LQKENI. The CDR3 is 13 amino acids. The DNA of the CDR3 is TGTGCCAGCTCACCTGGGGACAGAAGTGAAGCTTTCTTT. Translating gives CASSPGDRSEAFF.